These T cell receptor beta chains were read from a single sample in a study of shared clonotypes between healthy human individuals. Sequencing was performed with immunoSEQ multiplex PCR; in TCRdb, only in-frame clones are kept and a portion is missing. The sample carries 500,000 to 650,000 clones, around 78% recorded once. The material sequenced was PBMCs. The source of these receptors is a woman in her thirties or forties in good health. Some clones in this sample may be carry-over from other donors' samples. CDR3s include the opening cysteine and the closing phenylalanine or tryptophan. Each record gives: CDR3 protein, CDR3 DNA, J gene, clone size, CDR3 length, V gene, D gene. A D gene is named only where the DNA matches it firmly. The size field is filled for only some rows; it gives once, few, many or a size class.

CASSPSPPEASYGYTF TGTGCCAGCAGCCCCTCGCCACCGGAGGCGAGCTATGGCTACACCTTC TRBJ1-2 NA 16 TRBV9 NA
CASSPPPAGGSSEQYF TGTGCCAGCAGTCCTCCTCCAGCGGGGGGCTCTTCCGAGCAGTACTTC TRBJ2-7 NA 16 TRBV28 TRBD2
CASTEQRDGSYEQYF TGTGCCAGCACCGAGCAGCGGGATGGCTCCTACGAGCAGTACTTC TRBJ2-7 NA 15 TRBV28 TRBD2
CASSYHSPTNEKLFF TGTGCCAGCAGTTACCACTCCCCGACTAATGAAAAACTGTTTTTT TRBJ1-4 NA 15 TRBV6-5 NA
CASSYNAWDTQYF TGTGCCAGCAGCTACAACGCCTGGGATACGCAGTATTTT TRBJ2-3 NA 13 TRBV5-8 NA
CASSEAGGPNEQFF TGTGCCAGCAGTGAAGCGGGAGGGCCAAATGAGCAGTTCTTC TRBJ2-1 few 14 TRBV6-4 TRBD2
CASSHDQGWSYTF TGTGCCAGCAGCCACGACCAAGGGTGGTCCTACACCTTC TRBJ1-2 NA 13 TRBV4-2 NA
CASTQWGPPYNEQFF TGTGCCAGCACGCAATGGGGACCTCCCTACAATGAGCAGTTCTTC TRBJ2-1 NA 15 TRBV28 NA
CASSQDRGRSGNTIYF TGCGCCAGCAGCCAGGACAGGGGACGCTCTGGAAACACCATATATTTT TRBJ1-3 NA 16 TRBV5-1 TRBD1
CATGEVGYGYTF TGTGCCACCGGGGAGGTGGGCTATGGCTACACCTTC TRBJ1-2 NA 12 TRBV25-1 NA
CASSLRGDTEAFF TGTGCCAGCAGTTTAAGGGGGGACACTGAAGCTTTCTTT TRBJ1-1 once 13 TRBV6-1 NA
CASMQMSSTDTQYF TGTGCCAGTATGCAGATGTCTAGCACAGATACGCAGTATTTT TRBJ2-3 few 14 TRBV19 NA
CASGGLGQPQHF TGTGCCAGCGGGGGTCTCGGTCAGCCCCAGCATTTT TRBJ1-5 many 12 TRBV19 NA
CASSPGLAGVYEQYF TGTGCCAGCAGCCCGGGACTAGCGGGAGTATACGAGCAGTACTTC TRBJ2-7 once 15 TRBV5-4 TRBD2
CASSPGPGNYGYTF TGTGCCAGCAGCCCCGGGCCAGGCAACTATGGCTACACCTTC TRBJ1-2 NA 14 TRBV7-3 NA
CASSFAPSYEQYF TGTGCCAGCAGTTTCGCCCCCTCCTACGAGCAGTACTTC TRBJ2-7 many 13 TRBV28 NA
CASSQPPGSGTSYEQYF TGTGCCAGCAGCCAACCTCCGGGTAGCGGGACTTCCTACGAGCAGTACTTC TRBJ2-7 NA 17 TRBV7-9 TRBD2
CASLTRNTEAFF TGTGCCAGCTTGACACGGAACACTGAAGCTTTCTTT TRBJ1-1 NA 12 TRBV18 NA
CASSVAGTTNEKLFF TGTGCCAGCAGTGTAGCAGGGACAACTAATGAAAAACTGTTTTTT TRBJ1-4 NA 15 TRBV2 NA
CSVGRGDGTEAFF TGCAGCGTTGGACGCGGGGACGGCACTGAAGCTTTCTTT TRBJ1-1 few 13 TRBV29-1 NA
CASSKYYGNTIYF TGTGCCAGCAGTAAATACTACGGAAACACCATATATTTT TRBJ1-3 NA 13 TRBV27 NA
CASSERLGRVNTEAFF TGTGCCAGCAGTGAACGGCTCGGCAGGGTGAACACTGAAGCTTTCTTT TRBJ1-1 NA 16 TRBV25-1 NA
CASSLEAGGSPEQYF TGTGCCAGCAGTTTGGAGGCAGGGGGGAGTCCCGAGCAGTACTTC TRBJ2-7 few 15 TRBV27 NA
CASSLAGTGPYEQYF TGCGCCAGCAGCTTGGCAGGGACAGGGCCCTACGAGCAGTACTTC TRBJ2-7 NA 15 TRBV5-1 TRBD1
CASMSAGSTDTQYF TGTGCCAGCATGTCAGCGGGGAGCACAGATACGCAGTATTTT TRBJ2-3 NA 14 TRBV28 TRBD2
CASIRTSGAYEQYF TGTGCCAGCATTCGGACTAGCGGGGCCTACGAGCAGTACTTC TRBJ2-7 many 14 TRBV6-1 TRBD2
CASSQGLNQPQHF TGTGCCAGCAGTCAGGGTTTAAATCAGCCCCAGCATTTT TRBJ1-5 few 13 TRBV2 NA
CASSNGGMNTEAFF TGTGCCAGCAGCAACGGGGGCATGAACACTGAAGCTTTCTTT TRBJ1-1 NA 14 TRBV21-1 NA